The rows below give T cell receptor beta chains drawn from one sample of a study of blood T cell repertoires in COVID-19. TCRdb's table, derived via immunoSEQ multiplex PCR, lists solely in-frame clones and lacks some. This sample has hundreds of thousands of clones, with over 75% found just once. The specimen was PBMCs or T cells enriched from blood (not recorded which). Every receptor here comes from a man younger than 40 with acute COVID-19. Both conserved end residues are part of each CDR3. A D gene is named only where the DNA matches it firmly. Clone sizes are given selectively: once, few, many, or a class where the clone is expanded.

TGTGCCAGCAGCGTAGAGGGACTAGCGGGGGGCCCCTTCTACAATGAGCAGTTCTTC CASSVEGLAGGPFYNEQFF TRBJ2-1 - TRBD2 TRBV9
TGTGCCAGCGCTCGAGGGGACAGGGTTGGGGACGAGCAGTACTTC CASARGDRVGDEQYF TRBJ2-7 - TRBD1 TRBV6-5
TGTGCCAGCAGTTTATTCGGGGGAGGTGAAGCTTTCTTT CASSLFGGGEAFF TRBJ1-1 - - TRBV27
TGTGCCAGCAGCGGTAGCGGGGGGGCCGAGGAGACCCAGTACTTC CASSGSGGAEETQYF TRBJ2-5 - TRBD2 TRBV9
TGTGCCAGCGACCCGACAGGGCTTGGGAACACTGAAGCTTTCTTT CASDPTGLGNTEAFF TRBJ1-1 - TRBD1 TRBV2
TGCAGCGTTGGGGATGGAAGGGACATCTTGTTT CSVGDGRDILF TRBJ1-4 - - TRBV29-1
TGCGCCAGCAGCCAAGTGGTACAGAGCACTGAAGCTTTCTTT CASSQVVQSTEAFF TRBJ1-1 once - TRBV4-1
TGTGCCAGCACAGGAAATCTCCAAGAGACCCAGTACTTC CASTGNLQETQYF TRBJ2-5 - - TRBV2
TGTGCCAGCAGTTCTAGCGGCCTCACAGATACGCAGTATTTT CASSSSGLTDTQYF TRBJ2-3 - TRBD2 TRBV27
TGTGCCATCAGTGCTACTAGCGTACAAGAGACCCAGTACTTC CAISATSVQETQYF TRBJ2-5 - TRBD2 TRBV10-3
TGTGCCAGCAGTGAAGCTTTCGGTACAGGGGGGTTCCCGAACTATGGCTACACCTTC CASSEAFGTGGFPNYGYTF TRBJ1-2 - TRBD1 TRBV6-1
TGTGCCAGCAGAAAAAATAGGGACACTAACTATGGCTACACCTTC CASRKNRDTNYGYTF TRBJ1-2 few - TRBV6-5
TGTGCCAGTAATATGGACAGGGGGCGACAGCCCCAGCATTTT CASNMDRGRQPQHF TRBJ1-5 few TRBD1 TRBV19
TGTGCCAGCAACGCCGCCAGGGCGGGGGAGCAGTACTTC CASNAARAGEQYF TRBJ2-7 few - TRBV12-3/TRBV12-4
TGTGCCAGCAGTTACGCCGGAGATAGCAATCAGCCCCAGCATTTT CASSYAGDSNQPQHF TRBJ1-5 - - TRBV6-5
TGTGCCAGTAGTATTGGAGGGACGATCAATCAGCCCCAGCATTTT CASSIGGTINQPQHF TRBJ1-5 - - TRBV19
TGTGCCAGCAGTAACTCTATTGGGACTAGGGGAAACATTCAGTACTTC CASSNSIGTRGNIQYF TRBJ2-4 - TRBD2 TRBV2
TGTGCCAGCAGCCCCGGGGGGATCGATGAGCAGTTCTTC CASSPGGIDEQFF TRBJ2-1 - TRBD2 TRBV3-1/TRBV3-2
TGTGCCAGCAGTGACCAGCGGGGGGCCTACGAGCAGTACTTC CASSDQRGAYEQYF TRBJ2-7 - TRBD2 TRBV2
TGCGCCAGCAGCTTGGACGGGACAGGGGTTTCCAGCTACGAGCAGTACTTC CASSLDGTGVSSYEQYF TRBJ2-7 few TRBD1 TRBV5-1
TGTGCCAGCAGCTTGGAACTAACCGGGGAGCTGTTTTTT CASSLELTGELFF TRBJ2-2 - - TRBV5-4
TGCAGCGTTGAGATCGGGGGGACCCAGTACTTC CSVEIGGTQYF TRBJ2-5 - - TRBV29-1
TGTGCCAGTAGTATATCAGGGAACTATGGCTACACCTTC CASSISGNYGYTF TRBJ1-2 - - TRBV19
TGTGCCAGCAGCTTAGCGCCTAGCGGGGCCTACGAGCAGTACTTC CASSLAPSGAYEQYF TRBJ2-7 - TRBD2 TRBV7-2
TGTGCCAGCAGAGATGGGGGGGCTAGCACAGATACGCAGTATTTT CASRDGGASTDTQYF TRBJ2-3 - - TRBV2
TGTGCCATCAGTGAGTCTGCAGGGGATGGCTACACCTTC CAISESAGDGYTF TRBJ1-2 - - TRBV10-3
TGTGCCACCTCGGCGTCAGGAGATACGCAGTATTTT CATSASGDTQYF TRBJ2-3 - - TRBV19
TGTGCCAGCAGTTTGGATAGTGGCAGGTTGTTCCTGAGTGAGCAGTTCTTC CASSLDSGRLFLSEQFF TRBJ2-1 - - TRBV27
TGTGCCAGCATAGGGCTAGCCGGCACCGGGGAGCTGTTTTTT CASIGLAGTGELFF TRBJ2-2 - - TRBV2
TGTGCCAGCAGTGAGGCCTTACAGGGGACCTATGGCTACACCTTC CASSEALQGTYGYTF TRBJ1-2 - TRBD1 TRBV2
TGTGCCAGCAGTGAAACTTCCTCCGGTGCTAATAATTCACCCCTCCACTTT CASSETSSGANNSPLHF TRBJ1-6 - - TRBV6-4